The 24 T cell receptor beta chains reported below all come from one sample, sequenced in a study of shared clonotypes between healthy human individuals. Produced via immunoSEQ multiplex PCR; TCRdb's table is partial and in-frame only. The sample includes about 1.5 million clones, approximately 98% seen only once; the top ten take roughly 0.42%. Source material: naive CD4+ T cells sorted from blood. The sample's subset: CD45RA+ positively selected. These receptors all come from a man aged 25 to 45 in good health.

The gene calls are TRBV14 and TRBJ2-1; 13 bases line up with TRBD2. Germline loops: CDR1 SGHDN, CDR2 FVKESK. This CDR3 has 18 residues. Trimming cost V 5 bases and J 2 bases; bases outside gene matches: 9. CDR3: CASSFSTSGRNTYNEQFF. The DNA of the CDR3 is TGTGCCAGCAGCTTCTCGACTAGCGGGAGGAACACCTACAATGAGCAGTTCTTC. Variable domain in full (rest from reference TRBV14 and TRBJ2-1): EAGVTQFPSHSVIEKGQTVTLRCDPISGHDNLYWYRRVMGKEIKFLLHFVKESKQDESGMPNNRFLAERTGGTYSTLKVQPAELEDSGVYFCASSFSTSGRNTYNEQFFGPGTRLTVL.

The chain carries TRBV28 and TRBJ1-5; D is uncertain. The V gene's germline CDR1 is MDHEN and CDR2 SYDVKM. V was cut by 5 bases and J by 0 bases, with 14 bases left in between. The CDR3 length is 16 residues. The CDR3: CASSRLWTVSNQPQHF. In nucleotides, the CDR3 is TGTGCCAGCAGTCGCCTCTGGACGGTTAGCAATCAGCCCCAGCATTTT. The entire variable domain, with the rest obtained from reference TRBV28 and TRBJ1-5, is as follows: DVKVTQSSRYLVKRTGEKVFLECVQDMDHENMFWYRQDPGLGLRLIYFSYDVKMKEKGDIPEGYSVSREKKERFSLILESASTNQTSMYLCASSRLWTVSNQPQHFGDGTRLSIL.

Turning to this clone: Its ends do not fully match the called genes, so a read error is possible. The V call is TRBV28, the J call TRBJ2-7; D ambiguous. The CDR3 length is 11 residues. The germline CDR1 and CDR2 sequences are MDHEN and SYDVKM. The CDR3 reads CASGTPYGQYF. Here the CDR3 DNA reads TGTGCCAGCGGCACCCCCTACGGGCAGTACTTC.

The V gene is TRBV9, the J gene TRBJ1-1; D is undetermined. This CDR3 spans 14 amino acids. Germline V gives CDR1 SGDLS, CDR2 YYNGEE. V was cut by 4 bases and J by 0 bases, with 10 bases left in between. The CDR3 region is CASSLGGMNTEAFF. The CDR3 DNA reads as TGTGCCAGCAGCTTAGGAGGGATGAACACTGAAGCTTTCTTT.

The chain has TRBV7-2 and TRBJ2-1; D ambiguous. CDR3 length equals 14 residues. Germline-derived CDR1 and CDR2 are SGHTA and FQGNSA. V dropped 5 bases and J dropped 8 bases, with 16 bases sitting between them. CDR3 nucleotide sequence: TGTGCCAGCAGCAAGACATTAAGTCTGCATGAGCAGTTCTTC. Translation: CASSKTLSLHEQFF.

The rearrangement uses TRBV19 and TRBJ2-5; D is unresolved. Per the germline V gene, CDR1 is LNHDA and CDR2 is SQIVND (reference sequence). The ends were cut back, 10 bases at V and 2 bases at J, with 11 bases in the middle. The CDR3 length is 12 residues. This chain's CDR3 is CATRNRQETQYF. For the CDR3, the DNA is TGTGCCACCCGGAATCGACAAGAGACCCAGTACTTC.

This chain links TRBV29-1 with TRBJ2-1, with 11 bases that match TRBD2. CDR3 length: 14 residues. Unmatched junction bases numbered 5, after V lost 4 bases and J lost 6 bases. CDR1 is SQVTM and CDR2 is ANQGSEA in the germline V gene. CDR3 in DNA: TGCAGCGTTGTAGCGGGAGGGAAAATCAATGAGCAGTTCTTC. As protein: CSVVAGGKINEQFF.

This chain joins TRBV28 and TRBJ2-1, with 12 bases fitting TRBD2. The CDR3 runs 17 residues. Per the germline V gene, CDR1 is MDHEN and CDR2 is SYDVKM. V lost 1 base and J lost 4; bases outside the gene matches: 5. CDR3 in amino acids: CASSLSGLAGLYNEQFF. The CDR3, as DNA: TGTGCCAGCAGTTTATCCGGACTAGCGGGACTTTACAATGAGCAGTTCTTC.

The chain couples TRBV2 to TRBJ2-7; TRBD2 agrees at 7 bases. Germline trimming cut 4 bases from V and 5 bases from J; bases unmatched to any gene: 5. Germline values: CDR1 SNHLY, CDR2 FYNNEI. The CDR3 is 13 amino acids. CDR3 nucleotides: TGTGCCAGCAGTGGGGACTACCCCCACGAGCAGTACTTC. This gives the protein CASSGDYPHEQYF.

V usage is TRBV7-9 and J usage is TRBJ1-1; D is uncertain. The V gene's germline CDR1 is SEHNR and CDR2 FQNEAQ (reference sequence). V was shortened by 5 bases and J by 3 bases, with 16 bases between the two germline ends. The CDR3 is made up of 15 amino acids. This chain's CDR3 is CASSPYLESYTEAFF. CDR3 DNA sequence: TGTGCCAGCAGCCCATATCTAGAGAGTTACACTGAAGCTTTCTTT.

In DNA form, the CDR3 reads TGTGCCAGCAGTTCCCTCAGGGGCAGCCAGAATCAGCCCCAGCATTTT. Its translation: CASSSLRGSQNQPQHF. The genes are TRBV5-6 and TRBJ1-5; the D gene is possibly TRBD1 (6 bases). V lost 5 bases and J 4 bases, leaving 19 bases between the germline ends. Germline V gene lookup returns CDR1 SGHDT and CDR2 YYEEEE. The CDR3 runs to 16 residues.

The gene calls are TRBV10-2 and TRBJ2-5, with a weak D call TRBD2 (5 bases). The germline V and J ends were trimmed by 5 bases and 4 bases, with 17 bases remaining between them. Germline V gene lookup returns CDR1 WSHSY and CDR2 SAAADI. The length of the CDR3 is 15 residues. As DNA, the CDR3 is TGCGCCAGCAGTCGACACAGATCCACTAGAGAGACCCAGTACTTC. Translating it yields CASSRHRSTRETQYF.

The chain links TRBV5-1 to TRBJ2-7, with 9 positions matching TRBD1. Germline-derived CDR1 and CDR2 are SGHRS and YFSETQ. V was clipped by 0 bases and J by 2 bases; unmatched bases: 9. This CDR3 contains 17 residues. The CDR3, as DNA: TGCGCCAGCAGCTTGGTCTGGGACAGGGATATAACCTACGAGCAGTACTTC. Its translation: CASSLVWDRDITYEQYF.

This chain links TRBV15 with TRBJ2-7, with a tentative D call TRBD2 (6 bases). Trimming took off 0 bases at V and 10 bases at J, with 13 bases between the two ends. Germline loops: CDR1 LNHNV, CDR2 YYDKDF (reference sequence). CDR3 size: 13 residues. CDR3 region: CATSRDAGSEQYF. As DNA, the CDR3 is TGTGCCACCAGCAGAGATGCGGGGAGTGAACAGTACTTC.

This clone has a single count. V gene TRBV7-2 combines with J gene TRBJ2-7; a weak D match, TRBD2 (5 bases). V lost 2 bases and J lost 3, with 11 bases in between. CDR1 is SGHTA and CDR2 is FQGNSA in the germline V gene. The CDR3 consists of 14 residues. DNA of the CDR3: TGTGCCAGCAGCTTACAAGCGGCACACTACGAGCAGTACTTC. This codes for CASSLQAAHYEQYF.

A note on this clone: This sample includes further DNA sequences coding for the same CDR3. The CDR3 protein is CSVRTGQETQYF. As DNA, the CDR3 is TGCAGCGTTCGGACAGGACAAGAGACCCAGTACTTC. The chain uses TRBV29-1 and TRBJ2-5, with 7 bases matching TRBD1. V lost 5 bases and J lost 2; bases outside the gene matches: 2. Per the germline V gene, CDR1 is SQVTM and CDR2 is ANQGSEA. The CDR3 is 12 amino acids.

The chain's CDR3 is CASSDAGGGPQETQYF. The DNA for the CDR3 is TGTGCCAGCAGTGACGCGGGAGGGGGTCCACAAGAGACCCAGTACTTC. The rearrangement uses TRBV25-1 and TRBJ2-5; 9 positions agree with TRBD2. The germline gives CDR1 MGHDK, CDR2 SYGVNS. The V segment lost 3 bases and the J segment 2 bases; nucleotides outside the gene matches: 7. The CDR3 has 16 residues.

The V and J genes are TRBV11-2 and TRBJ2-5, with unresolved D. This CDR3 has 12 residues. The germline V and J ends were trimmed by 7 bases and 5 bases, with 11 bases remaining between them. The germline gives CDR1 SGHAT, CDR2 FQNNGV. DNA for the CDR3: TGTGCCAGCAACCACGCTAGGGAGACCCAGTACTTC. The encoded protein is CASNHARETQYF.

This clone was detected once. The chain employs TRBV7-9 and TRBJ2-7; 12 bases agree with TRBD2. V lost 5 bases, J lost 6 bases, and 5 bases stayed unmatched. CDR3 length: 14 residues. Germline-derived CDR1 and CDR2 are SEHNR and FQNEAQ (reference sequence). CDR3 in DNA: TGTGCCAGCAGCCTACTAGCGGGAGGTGTCGAGCAGTACTTC. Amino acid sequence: CASSLLAGGVEQYF.

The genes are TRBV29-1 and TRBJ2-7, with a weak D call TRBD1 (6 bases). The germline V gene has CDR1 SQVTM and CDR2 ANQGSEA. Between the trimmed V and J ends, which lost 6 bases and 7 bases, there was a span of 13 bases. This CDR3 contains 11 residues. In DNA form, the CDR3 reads TGCAGCGTAAAGGGACAAGGAGAGCAGTACTTC. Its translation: CSVKGQGEQYF.

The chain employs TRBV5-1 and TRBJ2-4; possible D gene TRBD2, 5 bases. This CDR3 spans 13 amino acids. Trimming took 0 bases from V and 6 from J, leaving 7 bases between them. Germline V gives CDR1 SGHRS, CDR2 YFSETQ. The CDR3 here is CASSLVGGNIQYF. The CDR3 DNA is TGCGCCAGCAGCTTGGTTGGAGGAAACATTCAGTACTTC.

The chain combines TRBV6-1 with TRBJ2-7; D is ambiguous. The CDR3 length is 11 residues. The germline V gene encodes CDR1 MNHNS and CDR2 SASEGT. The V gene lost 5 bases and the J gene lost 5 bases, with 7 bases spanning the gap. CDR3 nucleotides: TGTGCCAGCAGTACTATAGACGAGCAGTACTTC. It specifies CASSTIDEQYF.

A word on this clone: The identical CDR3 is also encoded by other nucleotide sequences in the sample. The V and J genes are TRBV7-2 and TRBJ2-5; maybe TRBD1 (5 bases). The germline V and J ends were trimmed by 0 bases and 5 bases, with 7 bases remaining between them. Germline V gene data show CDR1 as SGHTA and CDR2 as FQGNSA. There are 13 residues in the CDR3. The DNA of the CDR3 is TGTGCCAGCAGCTTAGCCAGGGTTGAGACCCAGTACTTC. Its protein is CASSLARVETQYF.

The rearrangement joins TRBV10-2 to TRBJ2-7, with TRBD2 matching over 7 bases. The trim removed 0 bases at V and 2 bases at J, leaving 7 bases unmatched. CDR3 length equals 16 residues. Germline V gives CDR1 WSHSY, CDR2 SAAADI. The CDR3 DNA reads TGCGCCAGCAGTGAGTCGTTGGGGACTATTCCCTACGAGCAGTACTTC. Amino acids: CASSESLGTIPYEQYF.